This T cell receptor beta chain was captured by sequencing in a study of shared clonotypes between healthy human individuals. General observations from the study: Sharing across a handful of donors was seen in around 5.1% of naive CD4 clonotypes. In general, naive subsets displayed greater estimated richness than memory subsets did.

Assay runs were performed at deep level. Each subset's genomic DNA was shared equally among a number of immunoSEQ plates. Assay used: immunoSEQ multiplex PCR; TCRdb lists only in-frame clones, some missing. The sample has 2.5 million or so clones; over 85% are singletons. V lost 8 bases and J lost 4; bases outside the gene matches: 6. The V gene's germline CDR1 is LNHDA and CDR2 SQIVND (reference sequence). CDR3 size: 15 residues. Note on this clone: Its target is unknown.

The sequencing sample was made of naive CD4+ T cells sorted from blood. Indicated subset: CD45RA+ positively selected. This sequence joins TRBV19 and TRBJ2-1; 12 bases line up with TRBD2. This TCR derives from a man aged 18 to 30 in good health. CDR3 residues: CASEAGLAGYNEQFF. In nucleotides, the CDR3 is TGTGCCAGTGAAGCGGGACTAGCGGGTTACAATGAGCAGTTCTTC. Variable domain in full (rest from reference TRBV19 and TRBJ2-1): DGGITQSPKYLFRKEGQNVTLSCEQNLNHDAMYWYRQDPGQGLRLIYYSQIVNDFQKGDIAEGYSVSREKKESFPLTVTSAQKNPTAFYLCASEAGLAGYNEQFFGPGTRLTVL.